This record concerns one T cell receptor (beta chain) sequence. Antigen unknown. A much larger clone differs by one base, so this may be a read error. Stable Graves' hyperthyroidism denoted no ophthalmopathy progression over 18 months. Diagnosing involved the use of clinical symptoms, serum thyroxine and TRAb, thyroid ultrasound and orbital computed tomography. RNA transcripts gave rise to amplified TCR beta CDR3 regions. Carried out on the TCR CDR3, a first-round RT-PCR used the HTBI primer set. One entry per CDR3 protein results from TCRdb running MiXCR on the multiplex PCR reads. The sample lists about 690,000 distinct CDR3 sequences, 17% occurring once. These data originate in a study of T cells in Graves' hyperthyroidism and ophthalmopathy. Across the whole study: Peripheral blood specimens were obtained at initial diagnosis, prior to any treatment.

The CDR3 sequence is 16 residues long. Germline CDR1 and CDR2: SGHRS and YFSETQ. Study findings and constraints: Median prediction lead before ophthalmopathy onset was 6.5 months with the model.

Sequencing was carried out using blood. The TCR sequence derives from a man in his fifties or sixties with Graves' hyperthyroidism. The chain carries TRBV5-1 and TRBJ2-1, with TRBD2 identical over 8 bases. The CDR3 bases are TGCGCCGGCAGCTTGAAGGACGGGAGGGCCGAGAATGAGCAGTTCTTC. It yields the protein CAGSLKDGRAENEQFF.